The clone carrying this T cell receptor (beta chain) was seen many times. Its antigen remains unknown. Duration under 3 months, a NOSPECS grade of at least 4, and a Clinical Activity Score of at least 3 characterized the ophthalmopathy patients. Diagnoses rested on clinical symptoms, serum thyroxine and TRAb, thyroid ultrasound and orbital computed tomography. The data were taken from a study of T cells in Graves' hyperthyroidism and ophthalmopathy. Researchers amplified the TCR beta CDR3 regions from RNA transcripts. HTBI primers were used for first-round RT-PCR of the TCR CDR3. MiXCR, run by TCRdb on the multiplex PCR reads, gives a single entry per CDR3 protein. The sample lists more than 300,000 distinct CDR3 sequences, approximately 17% occurring once. Findings and caveats of the study: The model identified upcoming ophthalmopathy a median about six months ahead of onset. Clonotypes that were expanded in thyroid above 0.001 mostly appeared in blood too.

The receptor comes from a man aged 18 to 29 with Graves' ophthalmopathy. Sequenced input: blood.

This CDR3 reads CASSAPSGGAFF. CDR3 coding DNA: TGTGCCAGCAGTGCACCTTCGGGAGGAGCTTTCTTT. The chain is built from TRBV6-1 and TRBJ1-1; D remains ambiguous. V dropped 4 bases and J dropped 10 bases, with 13 bases sitting between them. The CDR3 runs 12 residues. The germline V gene encodes CDR1 MNHNS and CDR2 SASEGT.